The 9 T cell receptor beta chains below come from one sample, sequenced in a study of cytomegalovirus exposure and HLA in healthy donors (dated by TCRdb to between 2016 and 2019). Preparation of the library involved the immunoSEQ multiplex PCR assay. For the multiplex PCR, a mixture combining 60 forward primers for TCR Vbeta segments and 13 reverse primers for TCR Jbeta segments was used. TCRdb stores this immuneACCESS table with in-frame sequences only. Part of the clones is absent; in the studies checked, under half of the shortfall reflects unresolved V genes, and no reason is known for the rest. The sample data list 150,000 to 200,000 clones, and more than 75% of these were observed just once. Of the sample, approximately 2% is held by the ten largest clones. The sample consisted of PBMCs. These receptors were obtained from a young woman in good health and CMV-seronegative.

This clone was counted once. This rearrangement joins TRBV19 to TRBJ1-2, with TRBD1 identical over 9 bases. Per the germline V gene, CDR1 is LNHDA and CDR2 is SQIVND (reference sequence). The CDR3 has 15 residues. J lost 4 bases, V lost 0 bases, and 3 bases had no gene match. The CDR3 nucleotides read TGTGCCAGTAGTATAGAGCGACAGGGGGTCTATGGCTACACCTTC. This translates into CASSIERQGVYGYTF.

The chain has TRBV29-1 and TRBJ1-4; tentatively, D is TRBD1 (6 bases). With 5 bases removed from V and 3 bases from J, the gap between germline ends came to 13 bases. The CDR3 extends over 14 amino acids. Germline lookup yields CDR1 SQVTM and CDR2 ANQGSEA. CDR3 residues: CSVSTGFANEKLFF. As DNA, the CDR3 is TGCAGCGTTTCTACAGGGTTTGCTAATGAAAAACTGTTTTTT.

The chain links TRBV11-1 to TRBJ2-1; D possibly corresponds to TRBD2 (5 bases). The CDR3 is made up of 16 amino acids. The ends were cut back, 5 bases at V and 2 bases at J, with 16 bases in the middle. Germline V gene lookup returns CDR1 SGHAT and CDR2 FQDESV (reference sequence). CDR3 sequence (DNA): TGTGCCAGCAGCCCCCGGGAAAGGGTAGCCTACAATGAGCAGTTCTTC. This encodes CASSPRERVAYNEQFF.

The V call is TRBV7-8, the J call TRBJ2-7, with D perhaps matching TRBD2 (6 bases). The CDR3 length is 15 residues. CDR1 and CDR2 (germline): SGHVS, FQNEAQ. V gave up 2 bases and J gave up 2 bases, with 13 bases separating them. The CDR3 DNA is TGTGCCAGCAGCTTAAGAGATGCGGGGACCTACGAGCAGTACTTC. Residues: CASSLRDAGTYEQYF.

This clone came up a few times. The chain couples TRBV30 to TRBJ1-5; D unresolved. The CDR3 totals 14 residues. Germline CDR1 GTSNPN, CDR2 SVGIG (reference sequence). Trimming removed 0 bases at V and 2 bases at J, with 8 bases between. The CDR3 is CAWSVKGGNQPQHF. The CDR3 bases are TGTGCCTGGAGTGTAAAAGGAGGCAATCAGCCCCAGCATTTT. Based on the CDR3 plus reference TRBV30 and TRBJ1-5, the full variable domain is SQTIHQWPATLVQPVGSPLSLECTVEGTSNPNLYWYRQAAGRGLQLLFYSVGIGQISSEVPQNLSASRPQDRQFILSSKKLLLSDSGFYLCAWSVKGGNQPQHFGDGTRLSIL.

This chain joins TRBV19 and TRBJ2-6, with D perhaps TRBD1 (5 bases). CDR3 size: 19 residues. V shed 2 bases and J shed 2 bases, with 19 bases lying between them. Per the germline V gene, CDR1 is LNHDA and CDR2 is SQIVND (reference sequence). This CDR3 reads CASSISFGRVVTGANVLTF. DNA for the CDR3: TGTGCCAGTAGTATAAGCTTTGGCAGGGTGGTGACTGGGGCCAACGTCCTGACTTTC.

This chain links TRBV28 with TRBJ1-1, with D possibly TRBD1 on 5 matching bases. The germline CDR1 and CDR2 sequences are MDHEN and SYDVKM. This CDR3 has 13 residues. The V end lost 6 bases, the J end lost 6 bases, and 14 bases lay between the germline ends. CDR3 bases: TGTGCCAGCAGCCCAGACAGCTTCCCTGAAGCTTTCTTT. Its protein is CASSPDSFPEAFF.

This chain links TRBV2 with TRBJ2-1; D is perhaps TRBD2 (6 bases). This CDR3 contains 16 residues. V lost 6 bases and J 4 bases, leaving 19 bases between the germline ends. CDR1 and CDR2 (germline): SNHLY, FYNNEI. DNA of the CDR3: TGTGCCAGCAGAGAACTCGGGACTCTCATTTACAATGAGCAGTTCTTC. Amino acids: CASRELGTLIYNEQFF.

This chain uses TRBV30 with TRBJ2-7, with a possible D match to TRBD1 (6 bases). Germline V gene data show CDR1 as GTSNPN and CDR2 as SVGIG (reference sequence). The CDR3 length is 13 residues. V lost 2 bases to trimming and J lost 13 bases, with 21 bases between them. The CDR3 DNA follows: TGTGCCTGGAGTCCCGGGACACTTCTAGTGGGATACTTC. It is translated as CAWSPGTLLVGYF. Variable domain in full (rest from reference TRBV30 and TRBJ2-7): SQTIHQWPATLVQPVGSPLSLECTVEGTSNPNLYWYRQAAGRGLQLLFYSVGIGQISSEVPQNLSASRPQDRQFILSSKKLLLSDSGFYLCAWSPGTLLVGYFGPGTRLTVT.